A selection of T cell receptor beta chains follows, all from one sample in a study of blood T cells in healthy people across ages. TCRdb re-called the 5' RACE reads with MiXCR, one entry per CDR3 protein. The sample gives some 1,500,000 distinct CDR3 sequences, roughly 43% of which show up once; roughly 3.7% is in the top ten. Sequencing input: blood. The receptors come from a woman under 30 in good health. Both conserved end residues are trimmed from each CDR3.

j_call: TRBJ1-1
cdr3_length: 12
v_call: TRBV9
cdr3_aa: ASSSRVGNTEAF

j_call: TRBJ2-3
cdr3_length: 13
v_call: TRBV27
cdr3_aa: ASSRRGTSTDTQY

j_call: TRBJ2-7
cdr3_length: 10
v_call: TRBV29-1
cdr3_aa: SVGRLKNEQY

j_call: TRBJ2-7
cdr3_length: 13
v_call: TRBV12-3/TRBV12-4
cdr3_aa: ASSLALGQLYEQY

j_call: TRBJ2-5
cdr3_length: 11
v_call: TRBV5-6
cdr3_aa: ASSLGTIKTQY

j_call: TRBJ1-5
cdr3_length: 16
v_call: TRBV9
cdr3_aa: ASRGAPLNDNTNQPQH

j_call: TRBJ2-6
cdr3_length: 16
v_call: TRBV10-3
cdr3_aa: AISGVRQGSVGANVLT

j_call: TRBJ1-6
cdr3_length: 17
v_call: TRBV7-9
cdr3_aa: ASTSFGTTDGAYNSPLH

j_call: TRBJ1-1
cdr3_length: 15
v_call: TRBV12-3/TRBV12-4
cdr3_aa: ASSLALRGLMNTEAF

j_call: TRBJ1-2
cdr3_length: 13
v_call: TRBV5-1
cdr3_aa: ASSAATGGGRGYT

j_call: TRBJ2-3
cdr3_length: 13
v_call: TRBV20-1
cdr3_aa: SAALITSDTDTQY

j_call: TRBJ2-7
cdr3_length: 11
v_call: TRBV29-1
cdr3_aa: SVEYPGGPEQY

j_call: TRBJ2-3
cdr3_length: 13
v_call: TRBV10-1
cdr3_aa: ASSESEVLRDTQY

j_call: TRBJ1-2
cdr3_length: 13
v_call: TRBV6-1
cdr3_aa: ASSEVVEFSYGYT

j_call: TRBJ1-2
cdr3_length: 12
v_call: TRBV18
cdr3_aa: ASSPRLVGDGDT

j_call: .
cdr3_length: 10
v_call: TRBV29-1
cdr3_aa: SVSRGLDEQY

j_call: TRBJ1-4
cdr3_length: 14
v_call: TRBV25-1
cdr3_aa: ASSDVKGSSNEKLF

j_call: TRBJ2-4
cdr3_length: 13
v_call: TRBV9
cdr3_aa: ASSFRDFEGDIQY

j_call: TRBJ2-1
cdr3_length: 12
v_call: TRBV24-1
cdr3_aa: ATSEKYFYNEQF

j_call: TRBJ2-5
cdr3_length: 13
v_call: TRBV20-1
cdr3_aa: SASSNRPYQETQY

j_call: TRBJ2-1
cdr3_length: 13
v_call: TRBV11-3
cdr3_aa: ASSLGRGAYNEQF

j_call: TRBJ2-1
cdr3_length: 10
v_call: TRBV25-1
cdr3_aa: ASRGTANEQF

j_call: TRBJ2-1
cdr3_length: 13
v_call: TRBV21-1
cdr3_aa: ASSKYPLVDNEQF

j_call: TRBJ1-1
cdr3_length: 10
v_call: TRBV12-5
cdr3_aa: ASGPGFRAVF

j_call: .
cdr3_length: 13
v_call: TRBV12-3/TRBV12-4
cdr3_aa: ASSLAWGGADEQY

j_call: TRBJ2-3
cdr3_length: 13
v_call: TRBV14
cdr3_aa: ASSQESPYTDSQY

j_call: TRBJ2-5
cdr3_length: 13
v_call: TRBV4-3
cdr3_aa: ASSQAVGLEETQY

j_call: TRBJ1-2
cdr3_length: 12
v_call: TRBV7-2
cdr3_aa: ASSTDRGNYGYT

j_call: TRBJ1-6
cdr3_length: 13
v_call: TRBV7-9
cdr3_aa: ASSRPGNSNSPLH

j_call: TRBJ2-2
cdr3_length: 11
v_call: TRBV12-3/TRBV12-4
cdr3_aa: ASSVRQTGELF

j_call: TRBJ2-5
cdr3_length: 13
v_call: TRBV7-2
cdr3_aa: ASSLVRGFGETQY

j_call: TRBJ2-7
cdr3_length: 12
v_call: TRBV27
cdr3_aa: ASSPDPRSYEQY

j_call: .
cdr3_length: 12
v_call: TRBV6-2/TRBV6-3
cdr3_aa: ASSLALRENIQY

j_call: TRBJ1-1
cdr3_length: 12
v_call: TRBV7-2
cdr3_aa: ASSFGAGYTEAF

j_call: TRBJ1-2
cdr3_length: 10
v_call: TRBV19
cdr3_aa: ASGTGYYGYT

j_call: TRBJ1-2
cdr3_length: 11
v_call: TRBV7-2
cdr3_aa: ASSVSASQDYT

j_call: TRBJ1-2
cdr3_length: 11
v_call: TRBV20-1
cdr3_aa: RAGGRHSYGYT

j_call: TRBJ1-2
cdr3_length: 11
v_call: TRBV20-1
cdr3_aa: SASSGAAYGYT

j_call: TRBJ2-3
cdr3_length: 13
v_call: TRBV12-5
cdr3_aa: ASGLVPTGGVTQY

j_call: .
cdr3_length: 12
v_call: TRBV9
cdr3_aa: ASSASGISREQY

j_call: TRBJ2-7
cdr3_length: 12
v_call: TRBV6-2/TRBV6-3
cdr3_aa: ASSYVDALHEQY

j_call: TRBJ2-3
cdr3_length: 10
v_call: TRBV7-9
cdr3_aa: ASSALAYMGY

j_call: TRBJ2-5
cdr3_length: 12
v_call: TRBV7-2
cdr3_aa: ASSAQGYQETQY

j_call: TRBJ2-2
cdr3_length: 11
v_call: TRBV20-1
cdr3_aa: SAWTADTGELF

j_call: TRBJ1-2
cdr3_length: 12
v_call: TRBV21-1
cdr3_aa: ASSTGTGSYGYT

j_call: TRBJ1-1
cdr3_length: 13
v_call: TRBV12-3/TRBV12-4
cdr3_aa: ASSPRPGAHTEAF

j_call: TRBJ1-6
cdr3_length: 11
v_call: TRBV4-2
cdr3_aa: ASNRDRNSPLH

j_call: TRBJ2-1
cdr3_length: 10
v_call: TRBV4-1
cdr3_aa: ASSSMIHEQF

j_call: TRBJ1-1
cdr3_length: 13
v_call: TRBV7-2
cdr3_aa: ASSPPSGRGAEAF

j_call: TRBJ2-1
cdr3_length: 10
v_call: TRBV20-1
cdr3_aa: SVRQHYNEQF

j_call: TRBJ1-5
cdr3_length: 12
v_call: TRBV7-2
cdr3_aa: ASSPSRGNQPQH

j_call: TRBJ2-5
cdr3_length: 10
v_call: TRBV12-3/TRBV12-4
cdr3_aa: ATQRDGETQY